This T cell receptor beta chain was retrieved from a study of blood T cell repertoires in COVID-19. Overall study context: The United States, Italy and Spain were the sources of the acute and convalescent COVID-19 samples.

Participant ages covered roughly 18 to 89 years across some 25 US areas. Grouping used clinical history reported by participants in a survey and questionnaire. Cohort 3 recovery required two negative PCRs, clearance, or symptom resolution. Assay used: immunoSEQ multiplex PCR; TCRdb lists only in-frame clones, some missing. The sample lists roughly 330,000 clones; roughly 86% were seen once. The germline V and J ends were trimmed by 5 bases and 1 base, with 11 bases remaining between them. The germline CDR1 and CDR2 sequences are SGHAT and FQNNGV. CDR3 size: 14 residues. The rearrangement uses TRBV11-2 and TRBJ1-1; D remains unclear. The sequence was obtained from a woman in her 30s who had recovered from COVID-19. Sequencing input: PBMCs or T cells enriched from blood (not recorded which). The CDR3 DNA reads TGTGCCAGCAGCCCCATCCGGGGGAACACTGAAGCTTTCTTT. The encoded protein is CASSPIRGNTEAFF. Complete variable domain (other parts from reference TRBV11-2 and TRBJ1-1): EAGVAQSPRYKIIEKRQSVAFWCNPISGHATLYWYQQILGQGPKLLIQFQNNGVVDDSQLPKDRFSAERLKGVDSTLKIQPAKLEDSAVYLCASSPIRGNTEAFFGQGTRLTVV.